This TCR beta chain was profiled in a study of blood T cell repertoires in COVID-19 (dated by TCRdb to the early 2020s). Broadly, across the study: Samples from collaborators originated in the United States, Italy and Spain and spanned both the acute and convalescent phases of COVID-19. The prospective study material was composed of cDNA or gDNA derived from T cells, B-cell-depleted T cells, or PBMCs. The dataset comprised deeply sampled blood TCRbeta repertoires from subjects exposed to, actively infected with, or recovered from COVID-19. The repertoires were made available in a free public database intended to serve as a resource for research on the immune response to SARS-CoV-2. The samples were drawn from two sources: the first 160 participants of the ongoing ImmuneRACE study, and over 950 subjects contributed by 6 global collaborators. A de-identified subject ID, COVID-19 status, age in years and sex were almost always included in the sample metadata. Where available, HLA class I and class II types were obtained from metadata supplied by the sample provider rather than from assay-based typing. The full study reports these points: Clinical and demographic metadata were provided uncurated, with the amount varying by source and participant.

V is pared back by 0 bases and J by 0 bases, with 6 bases lying between the germline termini. The CDR3 runs 14 residues from the cysteine to the phenylalanine. Kept here is only the CDR3 DNA, which spans 42 bases and is read in frame from base 1. The germline V gene encodes CDR1 SGDLS and CDR2 YYNGEE. TCRbeta CDR3 regions were amplified from genomic DNA using the immunoSEQ Assay, a bias-controlled multiplex PCR. The paper's data handling went like this. The number of nucleated cells in each sample was estimated by amplification of reference gene primers within the assay. Sequence reads were collapsed and filtered to measure the absolute abundance of every unique TCRbeta CDR3 rearrangement. Productive Simpson clonality was computed per sample as the square root of Simpson's diversity index over productive rearrangements. TCRdb took this table from immuneACCESS and kept in-frame rearrangements with V and J called. Such tables lack part of the clones; where checked against another copy, unresolved V genes explain under half of the gap, and the rest is unexplained. Clonal size and the V and J genes are those of that table, whereas D and trimming came from the DNA. This sample lists about 200,000 clones; about 90% were detected once. The biggest ten clones account for under 2% of the sample.

Collaborating institutions collected whole blood in K2EDTA tubes following their own protocols. For TCRbeta analysis, collaborators shipped samples in one of three forms: frozen whole blood, isolated PBMCs, or DNA extracted from either of those sample types. As for this clone: No cognate antigen has been identified for it. Qualities for individual bases were not recorded, and no much larger clone is one base off.

Sequencing used peripheral blood. The V and J genes are TRBV9 and TRBJ2-5; TRBD2 is a weak D gene call, 6 bases matching. The TCR sequence derives from a man between 18 and 29 years old with active or convalescent COVID-19. CDR3 sequence: CASSVGDYQETQYF. The nucleotide sequence is given as TGTGCCAGCAGCGTAGGGGACTACCAAGAGACCCAGTACTTC.